The T cell receptor beta chain described here comes from a study of tissue T cells after allogeneic stem cell transplantation. Germline CDR1 and CDR2: ENHRY and SYGVKD. This CDR3 contains 15 residues. V gave up 3 bases and J gave up 5 bases; unmatched junction bases: 7. TCRdb's table, derived via immunoSEQ multiplex PCR, lists solely in-frame clones and lacks some. The data contain about 26,000 clones, less than 95% of them seen just once; the ten biggest clones take up approximately 2%. This clonotype was sampled from a male donor aged 60 or over who later had graft-versus-host disease after an allogeneic stem cell transplant. The rearrangement uses TRBV10-3 and TRBJ2-4; the match to TRBD1 covers 7 bases. The sequencing here drew on blood, taken before transplantation. CDR3 loop: CAISDVVGGENIQYF. The CDR3 nucleotides are TGTGCCATCAGTGACGTTGTAGGGGGCGAAAACATTCAGTACTTC.